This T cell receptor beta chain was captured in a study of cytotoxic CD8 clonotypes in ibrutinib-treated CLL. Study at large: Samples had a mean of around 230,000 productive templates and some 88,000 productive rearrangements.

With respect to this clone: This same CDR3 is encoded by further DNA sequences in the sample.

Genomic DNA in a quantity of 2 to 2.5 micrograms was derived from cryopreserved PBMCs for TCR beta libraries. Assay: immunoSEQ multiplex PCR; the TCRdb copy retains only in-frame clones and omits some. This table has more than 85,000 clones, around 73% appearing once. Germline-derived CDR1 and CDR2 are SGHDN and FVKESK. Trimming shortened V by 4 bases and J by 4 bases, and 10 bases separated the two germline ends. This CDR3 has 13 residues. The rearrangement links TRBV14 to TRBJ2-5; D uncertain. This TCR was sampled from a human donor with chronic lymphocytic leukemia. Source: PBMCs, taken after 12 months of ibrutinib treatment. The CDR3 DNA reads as TGTGCCAGCAGCCGCCCCTCCGGAGAGACCCAGTACTTC. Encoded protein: CASSRPSGETQYF. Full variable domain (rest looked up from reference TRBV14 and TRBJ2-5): EAGVTQFPSHSVIEKGQTVTLRCDPISGHDNLYWYRRVMGKEIKFLLHFVKESKQDESGMPNNRFLAERTGGTYSTLKVQPAELEDSGVYFCASSRPSGETQYFGPGTRLLVL.